This record covers a single T cell receptor beta chain. One end of the junction does not line up with germline, which may come from a read error. Germline-derived CDR1 and CDR2 are MDHEN and SYDVKM. This CDR3 is built from 15 residues. The sample originates from a study of tumor-infiltrating lymphocytes in primary liver carcinoma. Starting from 500 ng of total RNA, TCR beta cDNA was produced with a primer in the constant region. ARM-PCR, slightly modified, supplied the TCR beta libraries through three nested multiplex PCR rounds. The first two PCR rounds, around 10 cycles each, used TRBV1-TRBV30 forward primers and a C-beta reverse primer. TCRdb analysed the multiplex PCR reads with MiXCR anew, one entry per CDR3 protein. The sample lists some 180,000 distinct CDR3 sequences, around four fifths occurring once. Co-extraction of RNA and DNA was performed on roughly 17-32 mg of unsorted bulk tissue. Chronic HBV infection, untreated so far, was present in the patients.

This sequence originates from a man in his forties with primary liver carcinoma and hepatitis B virus infection. Sample: tumor tissue from primary liver carcinoma. J is TRBJ2-7 and V is TRBV28, with TRBD2 matching over 9 bases. In DNA form, the CDR3 reads TGTGCCAGTAGTTTTAGCGGGAGCCAAAAGTACGGGCAGTACTTC. Residues: CASSFSGSQKYGQYF.